The 20 T cell receptor beta chains in this list originate from one sample, sequenced in a study of T-cell memory formation after mild COVID-19 (dated by TCRdb to the early 2020s). The method was 5' RACE. For sequencing, an Illumina NovaSeq 6000 was employed. The raw public reads went through TCRdb reprocessing: fastp at Q25, MiXCR clone calling, in-frame beta chains kept. Every distinct CDR3 protein forms one entry, paired with its most common genes and DNA. This sample lists roughly 610,000 distinct CDR3 sequences; 17% were detected once. Of the sample, around 7.8% is held by the ten largest clones. The sequencing input was PBMCs or a T cell subset sorted from them (not recorded which). The receptor source for this set is an adult woman who had mild COVID-19 (a few samples of this study predate the infection). The sample titles of this study are shuffled in the database, so cell type and time point are left out; the donor was told from shared clones.

The chain joins TRBV20-1 to TRBJ2-5; 7 bases align to TRBD1. V shed 3 bases and J 4 bases; nucleotides not matched to a gene: 5. The germline gives CDR1 DFQATT, CDR2 SNEGSKA (reference sequence). The CDR3 is 13 amino acids. The CDR3 DNA sequence: TGCAGTGCTAGGGACAGGAGAGGAGAGACCCAGTACTTC. Translated: CSARDRRGETQYF.

V and J are TRBV9 and TRBJ2-5, with 11 bases aligning to TRBD1. This CDR3 region has 16 residues. Germline-derived CDR1 and CDR2 are SGDLS and YYNGEE. J was trimmed by 5 bases and V by 0 bases; bases with no gene match: 6. The chain's CDR3 is CASSVGDRGRRETQYF. CDR3 sequence (DNA): TGTGCCAGCAGCGTAGGGGACAGGGGGAGAAGGGAGACCCAGTACTTC.

This rearrangement joins TRBV27 to TRBJ2-5, with TRBD1 as a possible D gene (5 bases). The CDR3 totals 13 residues. Germline-derived CDR1 and CDR2 are MNHEY and SMNVEV (reference sequence). Trimming took off 4 bases at V and 4 bases at J, with 10 bases between the two ends. The CDR3 DNA sequence: TGTGCCAGCAGTTCCAGGGCCCTAGAGACCCAGTACTTC. Residues: CASSSRALETQYF.

The J gene is TRBJ2-2, the V gene TRBV24-1; D might be TRBD1 or TRBD2, each matching 5 bases. The length of the CDR3 is 16 residues. The germline gives CDR1 KGHDR, CDR2 SFDVKD. V dropped 3 bases and J dropped 2 bases, with 12 bases sitting between them. CDR3 nucleotide sequence: TGTGCCACCAGTGATCTGGGACGGGTCAACACCGGGGAGCTGTTTTTT. Its translation: CATSDLGRVNTGELFF.

The genes are TRBV29-1 and TRBJ1-1; possible D gene TRBD1, 5 bases. The germline CDR1 and CDR2 sequences are SQVTM and ANQGSEA. The CDR3 has 13 residues. Trimming shortened V by 5 bases and J by 0 bases, and 10 bases separated the two germline ends. CDR3 loop: CSVTRQLNTEAFF. CDR3 nucleotide sequence: TGCAGCGTTACCCGACAGTTGAACACTGAAGCTTTCTTT.

The chain joins TRBV29-1 to TRBJ1-3; TRBD1 matches at 9 bases. Germline CDR1 is SQVTM and CDR2 is ANQGSEA. With 6 bases clipped from V and 7 bases from J, the junction kept 7 bases outside the gene matches. The CDR3 length is 13 residues. The CDR3, as DNA: TGCAGCGTCGCTTCCGGACAGGGGAACACCATATATTTT. As protein: CSVASGQGNTIYF.

This clonotype was seen a few times. This chain joins TRBV5-1 and TRBJ1-5; tentatively, D is TRBD1 (5 bases). Trimming removed 0 bases from V and 0 bases from J, with 13 bases in between. Germline-derived CDR1 and CDR2 are SGHRS and YFSETQ. The CDR3 has 17 amino acids. The CDR3 coding sequence is TGCGCCAGCAGCTTGGGGTCGGGGGACTATAGCAATCAGCCCCAGCATTTT. Translation: CASSLGSGDYSNQPQHF.

This clonotype came up a few times. The rearrangement uses TRBV27 and TRBJ1-2, with 8 bases lining up with TRBD1. J gave up 6 bases and V 4 bases, and 13 bases lay outside the gene matches. The CDR3 extends over 16 amino acids. The germline gives CDR1 MNHEY, CDR2 SMNVEV (reference sequence). CDR3: CASSSSGGLKSNGYTF. CDR3 nucleotides: TGTGCCAGCAGTTCTTCAGGGGGCCTAAAATCTAATGGCTACACCTTC.

A few counts support this clonotype. The rearrangement joins TRBV4-3 to TRBJ2-4, with 10 bases fitting TRBD2. With V trimmed by 0 bases and J by 0 bases, 5 bases remained unmatched. The CDR3 covers 18 residues. The germline V gene has CDR1 LGHNA and CDR2 YSLEER. The CDR3 spells CASSQDRRLAGAKNIQYF. CDR3 DNA sequence: TGCGCCAGCAGCCAAGATAGGAGACTAGCGGGAGCCAAAAACATTCAGTACTTC.

This clonotype was seen at least ten times. The chain uses TRBV29-1 and TRBJ2-5; possible D gene TRBD2, 7 bases. V was clipped by 3 bases and J by 8 bases, with 16 bases between them. Germline V gives CDR1 SQVTM, CDR2 ANQGSEA. The CDR3 spans 13 residues. The CDR3 region has the DNA TGCAGCGTTGATCAGGGAGGGGGGGATACCCAGTACTTC. This encodes CSVDQGGGDTQYF.

CDR3 in DNA: TGTGCCAGCAGGAGGGGACAGGGCCCTTGGACCCAGTACTTC. Translating it yields CASRRGQGPWTQYF. This chain joins TRBV12-3 or TRBV12-4 and TRBJ2-5; 9 positions match TRBD1. Trimming took 6 bases from V and 7 from J; bases not matched to a gene: 9. The length of the CDR3 is 14 residues.

This clonotype came up a few times. V usage is TRBV7-6 and J usage is TRBJ1-2; TRBD1 is a possible D gene (5 bases). Per germline, CDR1 SGHVS and CDR2 FNYEAQ. The CDR3 spans 14 residues. V was cut by 4 bases and J by 3 bases, with 12 bases left in between. The CDR3 loop is CASSSSGTDYGYTF. The CDR3 DNA reads TGTGCCAGCAGCTCCTCCGGGACTGACTATGGCTACACCTTC.

A few counts support this clonotype. The V gene is TRBV5-1, the J gene TRBJ2-3; D call uncertain. Germline lookup yields CDR1 SGHRS and CDR2 YFSETQ. CDR3 length equals 13 residues. Trimming removed 7 bases from V and 2 bases from J, with 11 bases in between. CDR3 protein: CASGYSSTDTQYF. The CDR3, as DNA: TGCGCCAGCGGTTATAGCTCCACAGATACGCAGTATTTT.

The V call is TRBV10-3, the J call TRBJ2-7; D remains ambiguous. Trimming took 3 bases from V and 4 from J, leaving 16 bases between them. CDR1 ENHRY and CDR2 SYGVKD come from the germline V gene. CDR3 size: 15 residues. The CDR3 is CAISDILWDPYEQYF. In nucleotides, the CDR3 is TGTGCCATCAGTGATATCCTGTGGGATCCTTACGAGCAGTACTTC.

The rearrangement uses TRBV2 and TRBJ1-2; TRBD1 aligns across 8 bases. V lost 8 bases and J lost 10; bases outside the gene matches: 15. Germline V gene data show CDR1 as SNHLY and CDR2 as FYNNEI. The CDR3 covers 14 residues. The CDR3 loop reads CASSRTGTGDYYTF. DNA for the CDR3: TGTGCCAGCTCAAGGACGGGGACAGGAGACTACTACACCTTC.

J is TRBJ2-1 and V is TRBV24-1; 9 bases match TRBD1. The CDR3 has 17 residues. Per germline, CDR1 KGHDR and CDR2 SFDVKD. The V and J ends lost 9 bases and 6 bases, in that order; junction bases with no gene match: 17. The CDR3 loop reads CATSTSPGQGFPNEQFF. In nucleotides, the CDR3 is TGTGCCACCTCCACCTCTCCGGGACAGGGATTTCCCAATGAGCAGTTCTTC.

There are a few counts of this clonotype. This chain connects TRBV7-2 to TRBJ2-1; TRBD2 agrees at 9 bases. This CDR3 has 17 amino acids. Per the germline V gene, CDR1 is SGHTA and CDR2 is FQGNSA. V was pared by 7 bases and J by 10 bases, with 20 bases of the junction left unmatched. CDR3 sequence reads: CASTSDLMRGGPGEQFF. The DNA for the CDR3 is TGTGCCAGCACCAGTGATCTCATGCGGGGGGGCCCAGGGGAGCAGTTCTTC.

The table lists this clonotype with a few counts. The chain recombines TRBV6-5 with TRBJ1-4; D ambiguous. Germline V gene sequence: CDR1 MNHEY, CDR2 SVGAGI. V was pared by 3 bases and J by 8 bases, with 10 bases between. This CDR3 contains 13 residues. CDR3 protein: CASSYFEGEKLFF. The CDR3 DNA is TGTGCCAGCAGTTATTTTGAGGGCGAAAAACTGTTTTTT.

A single count supports this clonotype. The chain has TRBV7-9 and TRBJ2-6; possibly TRBD1 or TRBD2 for D (5 bases each). This CDR3 is 12 amino acids long. Between the trimmed V and J ends, which lost 2 bases and 17 bases, there was a span of 13 bases. The V gene's germline CDR1 is SEHNR and CDR2 FQNEAQ (reference sequence). The CDR3 protein is CASSLKGTQVTF. In DNA form, the CDR3 reads TGTGCCAGCAGCTTAAAAGGGACGCAGGTGACTTTC.

The chain couples TRBV7-8 to TRBJ1-1; D gene uncertain. Trimming stripped 0 bases from V and 0 bases from J, with 14 bases between. The CDR3 loop spans 17 amino acids. Per the germline V gene, CDR1 is SGHVS and CDR2 is FQNEAQ. The CDR3 sequence: CASSLAYQAHMNTEAFF. DNA for the CDR3: TGTGCCAGCAGCTTAGCGTATCAGGCTCACATGAACACTGAAGCTTTCTTT.